What follows are 9 T cell receptor beta chains derived from one specimen sequenced in a study of blood T cells in healthy people across ages. With a J-beta primer mix and a sample-barcoded 5' primer, a second PCR ran about 6 to 11 cycles. TCRdb ran MiXCR on the 5' RACE reads and lists one entry per CDR3 protein. The table records 650,000 to 950,000 distinct CDR3 sequences, approximately 44% of them present only once. Sequenced material: blood. The receptor source for this set is a man aged 55 to 70 in good health.

V and J are TRBV24-1 and TRBJ2-3, with D uncertain. The V gene lost 7 bases and the J gene lost 0 bases, with 13 bases spanning the gap. The germline V gene has CDR1 KGHDR and CDR2 SFDVKD. The CDR3 is 15 residues long. CDR3 in amino acids: CATRWSEDSTDTQYF. In DNA form, the CDR3 reads TGTGCCACCAGATGGAGCGAGGATAGCACAGATACGCAGTATTTT.

This clonotype was seen a few times. The J gene is TRBJ2-7, the V gene TRBV20-1; 12 bases agree with TRBD2. The ends lost 6 bases at V and 4 bases at J; junction bases unmatched: 4. Germline CDR1 DFQATT, CDR2 SNEGSKA (reference sequence). This CDR3 has 13 amino acids. The CDR3 nucleotides are TGCAGTGCCGCTAGCGGGGGGGCATACGAGCAGTACTTC. Amino acids: CSAASGGAYEQYF.

This clonotype was seen more than once but under ten times. The V and J genes are TRBV25-1 and TRBJ2-7; no definite D call. Germline V gene data show CDR1 as MGHDK and CDR2 as SYGVNS. CDR3 length: 13 residues. V was pared by 5 bases and J by 7 bases, with 15 bases between. Here the CDR3 reads CASSQEKPVEQYF. The CDR3, as DNA: TGTGCCAGCAGTCAGGAAAAGCCCGTGGAGCAGTACTTC.

This clonotype has a handful of counts. The V and J genes are TRBV5-1 and TRBJ1-2; 11 bases agree with TRBD1. The J segment lost 6 bases and the V segment lost 3 bases, leaving 16 bases of the junction unmatched. Per the germline V gene, CDR1 is SGHRS and CDR2 is YFSETQ. This CDR3 spans 18 amino acids. CDR3 sequence: CASSSFRTGGSSYHGYTF. The CDR3 DNA sequence: TGCGCCAGCAGCTCCTTTAGGACAGGGGGCTCATCCTATCATGGCTACACCTTC.

The V call is TRBV7-2, the J call TRBJ2-5, with 8 bases fitting TRBD1. CDR3 length: 14 amino acids. Germline V gene lookup returns CDR1 SGHTA and CDR2 FQGNSA. V shed 1 base and J 7 bases; nucleotides not matched to a gene: 5. CDR3 bases: TGTGCCAGCAGCTTAGATGGTCAGGGGGCGACCCAGTACTTC. It translates to CASSLDGQGATQYF.

The chain has TRBV2 and TRBJ2-1; D possibly corresponds to TRBD1 (5 bases). Trimming took off 2 bases at V and 8 bases at J, with 13 bases between the two ends. CDR1 and CDR2 from the germline V gene are SNHLY and FYNNEI. The CDR3 contains 14 residues. The CDR3 spells CASSERAGSYEQFF. Written as DNA, the CDR3 is TGTGCCAGCAGTGAACGGGCAGGGTCATATGAGCAGTTCTTC.

The rearrangement joins TRBV7-9 to TRBJ1-5, with D perhaps matching TRBD1 (5 bases). The CDR3 is 17 amino acids. CDR1 and CDR2 (germline): SEHNR, FQNEAQ (reference sequence). Trimming cost V 1 base and J 1 base, with 14 bases left between them. CDR3 in DNA: TGTGCCAGCAGCTTAGGGAGCGGAGGGGAGAGCAATCAGCCCCAGCATTTT. Translation gives CASSLGSGGESNQPQHF.

In its sample, this clonotype was seen a few times. The V call is TRBV9, the J call TRBJ2-3, with D possibly being TRBD1 or TRBD2 (5 bases each). The CDR3 contains 14 residues. Trimming left V 2 bases short and J 3 bases short, with 10 bases between. From germline, CDR1 is SGDLS and CDR2 YYNGEE. CDR3 nucleotides: TGTGCCAGCAGCGTGTGGGACGTAACAGATACGCAGTATTTT. Amino acids: CASSVWDVTDTQYF.

This clonotype was detected a few times. This chain connects TRBV7-8 to TRBJ2-5; D remains ambiguous. V lost 1 base, J lost 3 bases, and 6 bases lay in between. This CDR3 has 13 amino acids. Germline-derived CDR1 and CDR2 are SGHVS and FQNEAQ. In DNA, the CDR3 is TGTGCCAGCAGCTTAGACCAGGAAGAGACCCAGTACTTC. This encodes CASSLDQEETQYF.